The T cell receptor (beta chain) under discussion was sequenced for a study of blood T cell repertoires in COVID-19. Whole-study context: PBMCs, B-cell-depleted T cells, or T cells were the source of the cDNA or gDNA that made up the material.

Trimming at V came to 4 bases and at J to 10 bases, leaving 10 bases not matched to a gene. This CDR3 is 15 amino acids long. Germline-derived CDR1 and CDR2 are SGHAT and FQNNGV. In the study's own analysis: From reference gene primer amplification, estimates of nucleated cell counts were derived. Profiled with immunoSEQ multiplex PCR; TCRdb holds only in-frame clones, not every one. The V and J calls and clone size are taken from that table; D and trimming were inferred from the DNA. The table records about 190,000 clones, approximately 80% of them present only once. V usage is TRBV11-2 and J usage is TRBJ2-1, with 10 nucleotides matching TRBD2. This clonotype originated in a human donor in a cohort sampled during active COVID-19. Sequencing used peripheral blood. The CDR3 is CASSSVAGGRGEQFF. CDR3 coding DNA: TGTGCCAGCAGCTCCGTAGCGGGAGGAAGGGGCGAGCAGTTCTTC.